This T cell receptor (beta chain) came from a study of blood T cell repertoires in COVID-19. Trimming removed 5 bases from V and 3 bases from J; junction bases left unmatched: 9. The CDR3 contains 16 residues. CDR1 is LGHNT, CDR2 FRNRAP, per germline. Under the authors' procedure: Amplification with reference gene primers provided the estimates of nucleated cell counts. Libraries were prepared by immunoSEQ multiplex PCR; TCRdb keeps only in-frame clonotypes and omits some of them. The V and J calls and clone size come from that table; D and trimming were worked out from the DNA. Among some 100,000 clones listed, almost 90% were seen once.

The sample was peripheral blood. The chain carries TRBV12-5 and TRBJ1-2; 10 positions match TRBD1. This clonotype was obtained from a human donor with active COVID-19. The donor label of this sample is uncertain. The CDR3 nucleotides are TGTGCTAGTGGTCCTGTCTCGACAGGGGGCGACTATGGCTACACCTTC. Its translation is CASGPVSTGGDYGYTF.